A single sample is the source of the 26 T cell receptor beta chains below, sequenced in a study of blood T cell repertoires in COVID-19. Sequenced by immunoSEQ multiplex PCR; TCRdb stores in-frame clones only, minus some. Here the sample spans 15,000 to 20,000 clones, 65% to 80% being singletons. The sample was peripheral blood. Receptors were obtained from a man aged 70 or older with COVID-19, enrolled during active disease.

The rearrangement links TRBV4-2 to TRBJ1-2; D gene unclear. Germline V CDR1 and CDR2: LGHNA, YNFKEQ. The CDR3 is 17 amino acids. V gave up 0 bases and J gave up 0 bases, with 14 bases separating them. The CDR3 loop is CASSQDFATSTNYGYTF. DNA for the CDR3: TGTGCCAGCAGCCAAGATTTCGCGACTTCAACTAACTATGGCTACACCTTC.

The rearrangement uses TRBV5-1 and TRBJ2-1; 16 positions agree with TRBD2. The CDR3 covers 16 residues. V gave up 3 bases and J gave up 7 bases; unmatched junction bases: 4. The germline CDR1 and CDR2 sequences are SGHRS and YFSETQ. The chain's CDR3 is CASSWGLAGGPNEQFF. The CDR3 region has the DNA TGCGCCAGCAGCTGGGGACTAGCGGGGGGGCCTAATGAGCAGTTCTTC. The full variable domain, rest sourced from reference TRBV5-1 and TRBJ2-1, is KAGVTQTPRYLIKTRGQQVTLSCSPISGHRSVSWYQQTPGQGLQFLFEYFSETQRNKGNFPGRFSGRQFSNSRSEMNVSTLELGDSALYLCASSWGLAGGPNEQFFGPGTRLTVL.

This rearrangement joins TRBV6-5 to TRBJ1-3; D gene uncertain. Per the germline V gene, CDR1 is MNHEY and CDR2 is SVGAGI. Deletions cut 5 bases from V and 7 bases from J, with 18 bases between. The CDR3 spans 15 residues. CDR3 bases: TGTGCCAGCAGTAAGAGCTTTTATCCACCCAACACCATATATTTT. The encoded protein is CASSKSFYPPNTIYF.

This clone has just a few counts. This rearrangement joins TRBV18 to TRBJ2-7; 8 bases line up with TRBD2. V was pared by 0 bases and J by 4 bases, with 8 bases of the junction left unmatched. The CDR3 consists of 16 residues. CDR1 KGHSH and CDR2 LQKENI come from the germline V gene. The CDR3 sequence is CASSPPGTRRSYEQYF. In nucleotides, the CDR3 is TGTGCCAGCTCACCACCGGGGACTAGAAGGTCTTACGAGCAGTACTTC.

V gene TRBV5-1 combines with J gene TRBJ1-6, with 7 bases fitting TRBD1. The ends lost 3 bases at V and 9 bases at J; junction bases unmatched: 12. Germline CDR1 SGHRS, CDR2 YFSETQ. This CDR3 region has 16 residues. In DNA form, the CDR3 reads TGCGCCAGCAGCTCTGACAGGGTGGCGAATGGTTCACCCCTCCACTTT. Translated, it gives CASSSDRVANGSPLHF.

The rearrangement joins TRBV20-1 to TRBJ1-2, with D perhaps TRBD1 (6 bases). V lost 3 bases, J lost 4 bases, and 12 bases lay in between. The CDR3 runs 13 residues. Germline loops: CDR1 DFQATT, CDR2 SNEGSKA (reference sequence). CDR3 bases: TGCAGTGCTAGTTGGGACAAAGTCTATGGCTACACCTTC. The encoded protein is CSASWDKVYGYTF.

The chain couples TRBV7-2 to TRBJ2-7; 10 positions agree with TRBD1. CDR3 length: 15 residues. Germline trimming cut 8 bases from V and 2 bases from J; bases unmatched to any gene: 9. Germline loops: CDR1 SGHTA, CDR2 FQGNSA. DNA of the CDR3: TGTGCCAGCCTCACTCCCGGGACAGGGGCCTACGAGCAGTACTTC. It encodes CASLTPGTGAYEQYF.

The CDR3 DNA is TGTGCCAGCAGTTATAGCCGGTCTTATGGCAACTATGGCTACACCTTC. Translated: CASSYSRSYGNYGYTF. The chain recombines TRBV6-2 or TRBV6-3 with TRBJ1-2, with D hard to call. The ends were cut back, 3 bases at V and 2 bases at J, with 16 bases in the middle. The CDR3 sequence is 16 residues long. Germline assignment: CDR1 MNHEY and CDR2 SVGEGT.

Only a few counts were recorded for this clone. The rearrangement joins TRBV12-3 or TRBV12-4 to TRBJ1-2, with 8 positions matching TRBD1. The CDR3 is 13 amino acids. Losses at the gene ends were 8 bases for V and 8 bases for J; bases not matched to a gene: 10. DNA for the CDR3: TGTGCCAGCTGGTTTGGGGCAGGGGGCGGCTACACCTTC. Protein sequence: CASWFGAGGGYTF.

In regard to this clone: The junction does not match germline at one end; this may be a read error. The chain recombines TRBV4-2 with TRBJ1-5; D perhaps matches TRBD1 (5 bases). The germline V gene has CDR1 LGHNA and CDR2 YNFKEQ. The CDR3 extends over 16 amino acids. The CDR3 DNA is TGTGCCTGCAGCCAAGAAATGTCGGGAGGGGTGCAGCCCCAGCATTTT. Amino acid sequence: CACSQEMSGGVQPQHF.

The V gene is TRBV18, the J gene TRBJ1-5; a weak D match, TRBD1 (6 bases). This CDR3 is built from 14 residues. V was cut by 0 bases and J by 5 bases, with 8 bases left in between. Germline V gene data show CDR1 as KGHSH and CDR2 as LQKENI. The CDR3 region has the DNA TGTGCCAGCTCACCACCGGGACATCATCAGCCCCAGCATTTT. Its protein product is CASSPPGHHQPQHF.

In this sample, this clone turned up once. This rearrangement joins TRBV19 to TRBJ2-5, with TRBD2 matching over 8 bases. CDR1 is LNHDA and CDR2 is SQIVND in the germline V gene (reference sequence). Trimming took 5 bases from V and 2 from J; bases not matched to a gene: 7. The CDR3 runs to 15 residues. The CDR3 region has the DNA TGTGCCAGTAGTGAGACTAGCGTGGCACAAGAGACCCAGTACTTC. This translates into CASSETSVAQETQYF.

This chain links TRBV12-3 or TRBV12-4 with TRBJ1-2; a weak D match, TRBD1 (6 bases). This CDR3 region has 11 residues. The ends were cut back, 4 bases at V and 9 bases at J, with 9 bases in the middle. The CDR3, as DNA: TGTGCCAGCAGTTACGGACAGAGCTACACCTTC. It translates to CASSYGQSYTF.

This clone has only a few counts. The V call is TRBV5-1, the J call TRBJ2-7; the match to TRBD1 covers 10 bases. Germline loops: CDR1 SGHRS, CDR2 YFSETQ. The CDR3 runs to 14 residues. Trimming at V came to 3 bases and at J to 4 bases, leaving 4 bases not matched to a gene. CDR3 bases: TGCGCCAGCAGCTGGGGACAGGGGAGGTACGAGCAGTACTTC. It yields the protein CASSWGQGRYEQYF. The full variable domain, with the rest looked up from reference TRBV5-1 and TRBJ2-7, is KAGVTQTPRYLIKTRGQQVTLSCSPISGHRSVSWYQQTPGQGLQFLFEYFSETQRNKGNFPGRFSGRQFSNSRSEMNVSTLELGDSALYLCASSWGQGRYEQYFGPGTRLTVT.

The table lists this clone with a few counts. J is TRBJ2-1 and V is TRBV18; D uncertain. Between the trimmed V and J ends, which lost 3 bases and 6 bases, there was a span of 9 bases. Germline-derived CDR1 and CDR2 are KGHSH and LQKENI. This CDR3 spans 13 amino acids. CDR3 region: CASSPGLSNEQFF. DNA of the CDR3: TGTGCCAGCTCACCGGGCCTGAGCAATGAGCAGTTCTTC.

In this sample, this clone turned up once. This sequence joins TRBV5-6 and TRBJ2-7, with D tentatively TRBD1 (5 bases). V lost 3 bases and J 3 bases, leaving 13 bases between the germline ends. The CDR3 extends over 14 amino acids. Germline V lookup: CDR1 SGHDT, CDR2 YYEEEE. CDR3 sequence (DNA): TGTGCCAGCAGCTCGACAGAAAGTAGCTACGAGCAGTACTTC. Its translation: CASSSTESSYEQYF.

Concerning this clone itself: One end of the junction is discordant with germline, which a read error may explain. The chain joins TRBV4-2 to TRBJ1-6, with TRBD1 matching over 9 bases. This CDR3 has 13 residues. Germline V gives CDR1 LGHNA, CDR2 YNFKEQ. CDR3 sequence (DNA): TGTGCCAGCAGCCAAGACAGGAGGCGGGACAGGGTTTTT. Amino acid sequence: CASSQDRRRDRVF.

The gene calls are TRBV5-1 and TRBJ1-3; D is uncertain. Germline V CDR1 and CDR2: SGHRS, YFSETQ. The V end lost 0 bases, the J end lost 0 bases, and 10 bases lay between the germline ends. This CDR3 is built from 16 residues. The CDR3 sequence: CASSLGHPSSGNTIYF. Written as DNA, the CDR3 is TGCGCCAGCAGCTTGGGACATCCGAGCTCTGGAAACACCATATATTTT.

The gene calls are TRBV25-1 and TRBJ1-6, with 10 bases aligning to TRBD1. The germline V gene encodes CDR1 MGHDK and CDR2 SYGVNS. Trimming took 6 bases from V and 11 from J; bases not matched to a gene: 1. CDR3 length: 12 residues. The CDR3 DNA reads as TGTGCCAGCAGGGACAGGGGGACACCCCTCCACTTT. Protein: CASRDRGTPLHF.

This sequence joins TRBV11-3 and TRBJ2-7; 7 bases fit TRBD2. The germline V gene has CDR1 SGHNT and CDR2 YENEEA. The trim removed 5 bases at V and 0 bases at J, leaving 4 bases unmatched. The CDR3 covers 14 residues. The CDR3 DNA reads TGTGCCAGCAGCGCTAGCGGATCCTCCTACGAGCAGTACTTC. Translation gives CASSASGSSYEQYF.

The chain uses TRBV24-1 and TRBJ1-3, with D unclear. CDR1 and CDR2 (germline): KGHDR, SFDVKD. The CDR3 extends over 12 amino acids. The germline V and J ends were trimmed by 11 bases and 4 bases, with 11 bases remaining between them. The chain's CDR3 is CAISESGNTIYF. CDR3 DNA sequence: TGTGCCATCTCTGAGTCCGGAAACACCATATATTTT.

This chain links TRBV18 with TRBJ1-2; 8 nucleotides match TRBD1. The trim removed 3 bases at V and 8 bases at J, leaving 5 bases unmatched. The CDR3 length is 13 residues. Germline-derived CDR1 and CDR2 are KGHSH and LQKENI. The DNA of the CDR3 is TGTGCCAGCTCACCCTCGACAGGGGAGGGCTACACCTTC. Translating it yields CASSPSTGEGYTF.

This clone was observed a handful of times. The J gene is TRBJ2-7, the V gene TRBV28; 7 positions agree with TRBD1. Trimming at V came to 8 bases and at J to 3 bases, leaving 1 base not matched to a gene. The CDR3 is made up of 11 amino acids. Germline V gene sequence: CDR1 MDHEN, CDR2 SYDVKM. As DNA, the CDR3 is TGTGCCAGCCGGGACAGCTACGAGCAGTACTTC. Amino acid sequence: CASRDSYEQYF.

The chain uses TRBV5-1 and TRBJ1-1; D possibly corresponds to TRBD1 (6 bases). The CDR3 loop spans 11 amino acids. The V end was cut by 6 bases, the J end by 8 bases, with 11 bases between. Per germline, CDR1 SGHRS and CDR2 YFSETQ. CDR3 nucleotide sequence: TGCGCCAGCACCAAAGGGACAGAAGCTTTCTTT. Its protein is CASTKGTEAFF.

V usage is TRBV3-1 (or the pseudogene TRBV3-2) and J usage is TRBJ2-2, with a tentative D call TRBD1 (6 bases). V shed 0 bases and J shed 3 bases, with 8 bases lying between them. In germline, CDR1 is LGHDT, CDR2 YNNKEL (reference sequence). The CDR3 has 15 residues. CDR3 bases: TGTGCCAGCAGCCAAGAAACAGGGCACACCGGGGAGCTGTTTTTT. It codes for CASSQETGHTGELFF.

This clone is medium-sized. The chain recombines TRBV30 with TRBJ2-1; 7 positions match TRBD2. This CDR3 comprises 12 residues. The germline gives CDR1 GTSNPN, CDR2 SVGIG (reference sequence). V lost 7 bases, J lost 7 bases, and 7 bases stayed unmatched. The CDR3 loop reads CASDLGGNEQFF. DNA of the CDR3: TGTGCCTCCGACTTGGGGGGGAATGAGCAGTTCTTC.